A selection of T cell receptor beta chains follows, all from one sample in a study of identical twins. MiXCR, run by TCRdb on the 5' RACE reads, gives a single entry per CDR3 protein. The sample lists hundreds of thousands of distinct CDR3 sequences, roughly 6.2% occurring once. Sequenced sample: naive T cells sorted from blood. Every receptor here comes from a man younger than 30 in good health. CDR3s include the opening cysteine and the closing phenylalanine or tryptophan. The D gene is left open where the match is weak. Clone size is not always given. Where it is, it says once, few, many or a class for expanded clones.

cdr3_aa | cdr3_nt | d_call | j_call | v_call | clone_size
CASSETGGNGSPLHF | TGCGCCAGCAGCGAGACAGGGGGCAATGGATCACCCCTCCACTTT | TRBD1 | TRBJ1-6 | TRBV5-1 | few
CASSPTSGRNTDTQYF | TGTGCCAGCAGTCCTACTAGCGGGAGGAACACAGATACGCAGTATTTT | TRBD2 | TRBJ2-3 | TRBV12-3/TRBV12-4 | NA
CASSQVGAITDTQYF | TGCGCCAGCAGCCAAGTTGGTGCGATCACAGATACGCAGTATTTT | NA | TRBJ2-3 | TRBV4-1 | few
CASSYFLMAGANVLTF | TGTGCCAGCAGCTACTTTCTAATGGCTGGGGCCAACGTCCTGACTTTC | NA | TRBJ2-6 | TRBV12-3/TRBV12-4 | many
CSCLHRGYNEQFF | TGCAGTTGCTTGCACAGGGGTTACAATGAGCAGTTCTTC | TRBD1 | TRBJ2-1 | TRBV29-1 | many
CASTLSGGFDTEAFF | TGTGCCAGCACCCTGAGCGGGGGCTTTGACACTGAAGCTTTCTTT | NA | TRBJ1-1 | TRBV6-1 | few
CASSGVTGPFF | TGTGCCAGCAGTGGGGTCACTGGGCCGTTCTTC | NA | TRBJ2-1 | TRBV2 | few
CASSGPGLQETQYF | TGTGCCAGCAGCGGGCCGGGACTCCAAGAGACCCAGTACTTC | NA | TRBJ2-5 | TRBV5-4 | many
CASSIGRDYYDEQFF | TGTGCCAGTAGTATAGGCAGGGACTATTACGATGAGCAGTTCTTC | TRBD2 | TRBJ2-1 | TRBV19 | NA
CSVAEDTQYF | TGCAGCGTTGCTGAAGATACGCAGTATTTT | NA | TRBJ2-3 | TRBV29-1 | many
CASSWGGASSYEQYF | TGCGCCAGCAGCTGGGGGGGGGCCAGCTCCTACGAGCAGTACTTC | NA | TRBJ2-7 | TRBV5-1 | few
CASSQTGVYTEAFF | TGTGCCAGCAGCCAGACAGGGGTGTACACTGAAGCTTTCTTT | TRBD1 | TRBJ1-1 | TRBV12-3/TRBV12-4 | many
CASSLAQGRGYTF | TGTGCCAGCAGCTTAGCACAGGGTCGTGGCTACACCTTC | NA | TRBJ1-2 | TRBV7-9 | NA
CASRRGAQETQYF | TGCGCCTCTCGACGAGGGGCCCAAGAGACCCAGTACTTC | NA | TRBJ2-5 | TRBV5-1 | few
CSASSLAPRKYYNEQFF | TGCAGTGCTAGTAGCCTAGCGCCGAGAAAATATTACAATGAGCAGTTCTTC | NA | TRBJ2-1 | TRBV20-1 | few
CASSSLARSGRDNEQFF | TGTGCCAGCAGCTCCCTTGCGAGGAGCGGGAGGGACAATGAGCAGTTCTTC | TRBD2 | TRBJ2-1 | TRBV4-2 | NA
CSVEKAGTYEQYF | TGCAGCGTTGAGAAGGCAGGAACCTACGAGCAGTACTTC | NA | TRBJ2-7 | TRBV29-1 | many
CASSLGDRGGTEAFF | TGTGCCAGCAGCTTAGGTGACAGGGGAGGCACTGAAGCTTTCTTT | TRBD1 | TRBJ1-1 | TRBV7-9 | many
CASSVGDSPVDEQYF | TGTGCCAGCAGTGTGGGGGACTCTCCTGTCGACGAGCAGTACTTC | NA | TRBJ2-7 | TRBV6-2/TRBV6-3 | many
CASSWGKRGTSYEQYF | TGTGCCAGCAGCTGGGGAAAGCGGGGGACCTCCTACGAGCAGTACTTC | TRBD2 | TRBJ2-7 | TRBV7-2 | few
CASTDQRDPGEAFF | TGTGCCAGCACCGATCAAAGAGATCCTGGTGAAGCTTTCTTT | NA | TRBJ1-1 | TRBV6-1 | NA
CASSLDRENGYTF | TGTGCCAGCAGTTTAGACAGGGAAAATGGCTACACCTTC | NA | TRBJ1-2 | TRBV12-3/TRBV12-4 | many
CATSDSGQSNYGYTF | TGTGCCACCAGTGACTCGGGACAGTCTAACTATGGCTACACCTTC | TRBD1 | TRBJ1-2 | TRBV24-1 | few
CASSLRGQSIAKNIQYF | TGTGCCAGCAGTTTAAGGGGACAGTCTATAGCCAAAAACATTCAGTACTTC | TRBD1 | TRBJ2-4 | TRBV27 | few
CASRGAGGNTEAFF | TGTGCCAGCAGGGGGGCAGGGGGGAACACTGAAGCTTTCTTT | TRBD1 | TRBJ1-1 | TRBV12-3/TRBV12-4 | NA
CASSLYDNPNEQFF | TGCGCCAGCAGCTTGTATGACAATCCCAATGAGCAGTTCTTC | NA | TRBJ2-1 | TRBV5-1 | NA